The clone carrying this T cell receptor (beta chain) was detected only once. Its antigen remains unidentified. The V end was cut by 1 base, the J end by 7 bases, with 20 bases between. CDR1 is SGHKS and CDR2 is YYEKEE in the germline V gene (reference sequence). The CDR3 spans 16 residues. The data originate from a study of Ad26.COV2.S vaccination and SARS-CoV-2 variants. Study-wide context: Ad26.COV2.S was injected intramuscularly once or twice, 56 days apart.

TCRdb's table, derived via immunoSEQ multiplex PCR, lists solely in-frame clones and lacks some. The table lists around 270,000 clones, around nine tenths of them singletons. Described treatment: around 19 received Ad26.COV2.S at low or high dose, single or two shots; 5 received placebo; per-sample allocation not given. Sample collection was performed on day 63 after the first vaccine or placebo injection. Findings and caveats of the study: Reported post-vaccination CD8+ and CD4+ T cell responses to spike showed substantial breadth.

Specimen: peripheral blood, collected in a trial of Ad26.COV2.S vaccine versus placebo. This chain uses TRBV5-5 with TRBJ2-5; D is tentatively TRBD1 or TRBD2 (6 bases each). The TCR originated in a person aged 18 to 65 who received the Ad26.COV2.S COVID-19 vaccine or a placebo. CDR3 bases: TGTGCCAGCAGCTTGATGGGGGCAGCGGGCCGCCGGACCCAGTACTTC. Its protein product is CASSLMGAAGRRTQYF.